A single TCR beta chain is shown here with its context. The data stem from a study of blood T cell repertoires in COVID-19. About the research overall: Spain, Italy and the United States supplied samples that represented acute and convalescent COVID-19. Sources were T cells, B-cell-depleted T cells, or PBMCs; the material itself was cDNA or gDNA.

The CDR3 runs 16 residues. Per the germline V gene, CDR1 is MDHEN and CDR2 is SYDVKM. Trimming took 7 bases from V and 5 from J; bases not matched to a gene: 15. Authors' processing steps: Counts of nucleated cells, estimated from reference gene primer amplification, were obtained. Some clones are missing from TCRdb's copy, which holds only in-frame ones; the method was immunoSEQ multiplex PCR. D and trimming come from the DNA, and the V and J calls and clone size come from that table. The sample records about 97,000 clones, approximately 90% being singletons. The V call is TRBV28, the J call TRBJ2-7, with 9 bases lining up with TRBD1. The receptor comes from a man in his sixties with acute or convalescent COVID-19. Sequenced: peripheral blood. Here the CDR3 reads CASINLKGQGNNEQYF. CDR3 nucleotide sequence: TGTGCCAGCATCAACCTAAAGGGACAGGGAAACAACGAGCAGTACTTC.